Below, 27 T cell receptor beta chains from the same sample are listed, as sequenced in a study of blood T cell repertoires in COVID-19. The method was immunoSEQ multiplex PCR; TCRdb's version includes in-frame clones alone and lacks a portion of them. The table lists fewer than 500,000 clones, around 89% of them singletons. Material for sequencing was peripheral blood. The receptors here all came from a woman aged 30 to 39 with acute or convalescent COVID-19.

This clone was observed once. In DNA form, the CDR3 reads TGTGCCAGCAGCGGCCGAGATGGAAACACCATATATTTT. Translated, it gives CASSGRDGNTIYF. The chain combines TRBV9 with TRBJ1-3; D gene uncertain. Trimming shortened V by 3 bases and J by 3 bases, and 7 bases separated the two germline ends. Germline V gene data show CDR1 as SGDLS and CDR2 as YYNGEE. CDR3 length: 13 amino acids.

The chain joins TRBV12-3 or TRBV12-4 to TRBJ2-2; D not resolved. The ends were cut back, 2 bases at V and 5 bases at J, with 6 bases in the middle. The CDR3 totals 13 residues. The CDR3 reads CASSLSTTGELFF. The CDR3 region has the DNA TGTGCCAGCAGTTTAAGCACGACCGGGGAGCTGTTTTTT.

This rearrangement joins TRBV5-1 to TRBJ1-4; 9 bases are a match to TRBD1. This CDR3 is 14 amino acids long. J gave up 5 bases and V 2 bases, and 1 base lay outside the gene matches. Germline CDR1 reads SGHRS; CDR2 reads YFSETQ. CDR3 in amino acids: CASSFGTGNEKLFF. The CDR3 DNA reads TGCGCCAGCAGCTTCGGGACAGGGAATGAAAAACTGTTTTTT.

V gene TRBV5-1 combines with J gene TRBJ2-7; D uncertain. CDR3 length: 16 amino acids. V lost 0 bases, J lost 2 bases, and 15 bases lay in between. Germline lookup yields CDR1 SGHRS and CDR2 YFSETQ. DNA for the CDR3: TGCGCCAGCAGCTTGGGCTCGCAGGCTTTCACCTACGAGCAGTACTTC. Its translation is CASSLGSQAFTYEQYF.

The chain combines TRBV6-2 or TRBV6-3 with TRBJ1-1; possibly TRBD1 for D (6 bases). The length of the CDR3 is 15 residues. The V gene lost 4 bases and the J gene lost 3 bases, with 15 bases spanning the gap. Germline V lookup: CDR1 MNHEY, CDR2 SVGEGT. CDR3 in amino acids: CASSFSYRADTEAFF. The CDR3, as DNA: TGTGCCAGCAGTTTCTCATACAGGGCAGACACTGAAGCTTTCTTT.

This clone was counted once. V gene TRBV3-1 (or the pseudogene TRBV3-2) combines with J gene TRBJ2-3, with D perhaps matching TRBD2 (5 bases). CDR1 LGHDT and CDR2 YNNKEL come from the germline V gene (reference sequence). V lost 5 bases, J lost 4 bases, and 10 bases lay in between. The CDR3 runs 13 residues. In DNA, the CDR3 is TGTGCCAGCAGCATCGGGGTGGCAGATACGCAGTATTTT. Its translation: CASSIGVADTQYF.

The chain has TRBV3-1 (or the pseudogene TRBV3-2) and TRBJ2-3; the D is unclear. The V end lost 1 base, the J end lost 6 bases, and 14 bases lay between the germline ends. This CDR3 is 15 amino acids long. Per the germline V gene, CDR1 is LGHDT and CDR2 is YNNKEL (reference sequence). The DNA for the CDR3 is TGTGCCAGCAGCCAAGTGGCTCGAACCGGGGATACGCAGTATTTT. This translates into CASSQVARTGDTQYF.

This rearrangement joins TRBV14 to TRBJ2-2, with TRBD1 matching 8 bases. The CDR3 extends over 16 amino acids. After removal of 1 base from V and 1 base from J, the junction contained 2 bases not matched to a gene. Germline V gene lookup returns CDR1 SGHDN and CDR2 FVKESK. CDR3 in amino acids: CASSQGDRWNTGELFF. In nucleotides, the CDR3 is TGTGCCAGCAGCCAAGGGGACAGGTGGAACACCGGGGAGCTGTTTTTT.

Here the CDR3 DNA reads TGTGCCAGCAGCCAAGTCCCGCGGGGGATCGAAAACATTCAGTACTTC. Residues: CASSQVPRGIENIQYF. This chain joins TRBV3-1 (or the pseudogene TRBV3-2) and TRBJ2-4, with TRBD2 matching 7 bases. This CDR3 comprises 16 residues. J was trimmed by 5 bases and V by 1 base; bases with no gene match: 8. Germline lookup yields CDR1 LGHDT and CDR2 YNNKEL (reference sequence).

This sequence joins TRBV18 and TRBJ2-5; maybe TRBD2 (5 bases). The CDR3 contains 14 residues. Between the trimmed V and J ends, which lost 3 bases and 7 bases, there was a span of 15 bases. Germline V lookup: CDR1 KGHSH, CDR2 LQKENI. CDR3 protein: CASSPSGALGTQYF. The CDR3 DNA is TGTGCCAGCTCACCTTCAGGAGCACTAGGGACCCAGTACTTC.

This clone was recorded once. CDR3 loop: CATSDPIPGQGTDTQYF. The CDR3 DNA reads TGTGCCACCAGTGACCCCATCCCGGGACAGGGGACAGATACGCAGTATTTT. The V and J genes are TRBV24-1 and TRBJ2-3, with 10 bases identical to TRBD1. The V and J ends lost 4 bases and 3 bases, in that order; junction bases with no gene match: 9. Germline CDR1 is KGHDR and CDR2 is SFDVKD. The CDR3 contains 17 residues.

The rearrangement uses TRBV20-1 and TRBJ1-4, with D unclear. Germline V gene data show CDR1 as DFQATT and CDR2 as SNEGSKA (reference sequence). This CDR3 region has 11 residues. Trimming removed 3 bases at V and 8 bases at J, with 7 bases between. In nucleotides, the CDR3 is TGCAGTGCTAGGGGAGGGGAAAAACTGTTTTTT. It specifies CSARGGEKLFF.

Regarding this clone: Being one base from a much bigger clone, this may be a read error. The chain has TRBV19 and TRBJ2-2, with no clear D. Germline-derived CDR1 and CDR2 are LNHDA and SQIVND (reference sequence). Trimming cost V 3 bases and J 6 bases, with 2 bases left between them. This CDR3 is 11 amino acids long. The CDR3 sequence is CASSISGELFF. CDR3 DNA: TGTGCCAGTAGTATCTCCGGGGAGCTGTTTTTT.

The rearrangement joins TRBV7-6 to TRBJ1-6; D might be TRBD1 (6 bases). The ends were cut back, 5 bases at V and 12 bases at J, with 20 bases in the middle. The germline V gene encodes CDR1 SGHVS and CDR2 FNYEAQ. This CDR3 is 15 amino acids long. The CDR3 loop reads CASSPNTGPGGPLHF. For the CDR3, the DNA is TGTGCCAGCAGCCCCAACACAGGGCCTGGCGGACCCCTCCACTTT.

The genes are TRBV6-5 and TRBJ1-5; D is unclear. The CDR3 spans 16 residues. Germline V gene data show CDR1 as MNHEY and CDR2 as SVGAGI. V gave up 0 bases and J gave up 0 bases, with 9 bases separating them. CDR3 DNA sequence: TGTGCCAGCAGTTACTCCGGTCCCCATAGCAATCAGCCCCAGCATTTT. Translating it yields CASSYSGPHSNQPQHF.

The chain's CDR3 is CASSLSSYEQYF. In nucleotides, the CDR3 is TGCGCCAGCAGCCTCAGCTCCTACGAGCAGTACTTC. This sequence joins TRBV5-1 and TRBJ2-7; D is unresolved. Germline values: CDR1 SGHRS, CDR2 YFSETQ. V was trimmed by 4 bases and J by 0 bases, leaving 5 bases between them. This CDR3 region has 12 residues. The full variable domain, rest sourced from reference TRBV5-1 and TRBJ2-7, is KAGVTQTPRYLIKTRGQQVTLSCSPISGHRSVSWYQQTPGQGLQFLFEYFSETQRNKGNFPGRFSGRQFSNSRSEMNVSTLELGDSALYLCASSLSSYEQYFGPGTRLTVT.

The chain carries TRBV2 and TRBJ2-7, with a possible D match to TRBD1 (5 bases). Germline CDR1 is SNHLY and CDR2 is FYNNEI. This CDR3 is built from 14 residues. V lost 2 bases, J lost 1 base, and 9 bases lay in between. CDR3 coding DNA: TGTGCCAGCAGTGAAAGGAGACAGTCCTACGAGCAGTACTTC. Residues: CASSERRQSYEQYF.

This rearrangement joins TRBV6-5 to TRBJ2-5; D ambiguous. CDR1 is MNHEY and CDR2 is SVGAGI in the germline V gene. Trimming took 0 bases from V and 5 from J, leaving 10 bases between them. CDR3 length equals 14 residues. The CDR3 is CASSYSITVETQYF. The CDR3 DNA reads TGTGCCAGCAGTTACTCGATTACTGTGGAGACCCAGTACTTC.

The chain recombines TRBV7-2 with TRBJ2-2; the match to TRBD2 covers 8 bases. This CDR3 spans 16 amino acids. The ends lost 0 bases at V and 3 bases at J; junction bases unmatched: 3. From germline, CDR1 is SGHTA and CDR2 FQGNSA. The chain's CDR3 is CASSLAPGGYTGELFF. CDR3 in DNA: TGTGCCAGCAGCTTAGCTCCGGGGGGGTACACCGGGGAGCTGTTTTTT.

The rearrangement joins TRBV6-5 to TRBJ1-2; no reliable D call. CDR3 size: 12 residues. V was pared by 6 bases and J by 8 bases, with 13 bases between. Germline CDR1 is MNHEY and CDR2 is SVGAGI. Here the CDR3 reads CASSPSRGGYTF. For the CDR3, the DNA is TGTGCCAGCAGCCCCAGCCGAGGGGGCTACACCTTC.

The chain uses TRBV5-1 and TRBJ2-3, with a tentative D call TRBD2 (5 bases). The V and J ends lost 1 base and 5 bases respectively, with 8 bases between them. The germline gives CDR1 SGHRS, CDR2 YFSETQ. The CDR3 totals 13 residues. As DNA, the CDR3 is TGCGCCAGCAGCTTGTTAGCGCAAGATACGCAGTATTTT. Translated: CASSLLAQDTQYF.

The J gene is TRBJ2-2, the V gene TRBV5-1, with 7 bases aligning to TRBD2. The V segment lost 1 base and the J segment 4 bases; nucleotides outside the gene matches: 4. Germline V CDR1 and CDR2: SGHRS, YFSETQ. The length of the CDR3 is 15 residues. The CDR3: CASSLPAGITGELFF. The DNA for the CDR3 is TGCGCCAGCAGCTTGCCAGCGGGGATCACCGGGGAGCTGTTTTTT.

The CDR3 bases are TGCGCCATCAGCCATCAAGGACAGACCAAGACCCAGTACTTC. Protein product: CAISHQGQTKTQYF. J is TRBJ2-5 and V is TRBV10-2; maybe TRBD1 (6 bases). The CDR3 loop spans 14 amino acids. Germline values: CDR1 WSHSY, CDR2 SAAADI. V lost 10 bases to trimming and J lost 6 bases, with 21 bases between them.

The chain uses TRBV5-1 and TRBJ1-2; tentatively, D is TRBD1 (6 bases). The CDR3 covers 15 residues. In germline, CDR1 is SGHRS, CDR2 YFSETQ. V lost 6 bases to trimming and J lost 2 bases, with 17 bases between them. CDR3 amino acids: CASTPGGPSNYGYTF. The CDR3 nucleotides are TGCGCCAGCACCCCCGGGGGGCCGTCGAACTATGGCTACACCTTC.

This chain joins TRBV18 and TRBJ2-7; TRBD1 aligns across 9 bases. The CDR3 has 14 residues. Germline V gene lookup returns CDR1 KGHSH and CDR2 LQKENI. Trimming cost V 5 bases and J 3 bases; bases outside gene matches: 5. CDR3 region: CASSFRQGDYEQYF. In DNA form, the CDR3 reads TGTGCCAGCTCATTTCGACAGGGGGACTACGAGCAGTACTTC.

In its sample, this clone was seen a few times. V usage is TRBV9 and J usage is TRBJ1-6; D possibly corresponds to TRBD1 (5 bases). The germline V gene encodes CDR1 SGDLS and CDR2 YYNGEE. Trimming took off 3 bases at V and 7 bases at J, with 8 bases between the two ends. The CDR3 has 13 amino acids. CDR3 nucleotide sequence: TGTGCCAGCAGCGAACAGGAAAATTCACCCCTCCACTTT. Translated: CASSEQENSPLHF.

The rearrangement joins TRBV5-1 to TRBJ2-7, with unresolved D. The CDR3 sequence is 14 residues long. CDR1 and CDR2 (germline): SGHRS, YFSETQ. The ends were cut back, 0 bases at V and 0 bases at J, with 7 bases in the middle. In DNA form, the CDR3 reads TGCGCCAGCAGCTTGGAGCCGCTCTCCTACGAGCAGTACTTC. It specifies CASSLEPLSYEQYF.